One sample yielded the 16 T cell receptor beta chains listed below, sequenced in a study of pediatric ulcerative colitis. Sequenced by immunoSEQ multiplex PCR; TCRdb stores in-frame clones only, minus some. This table holds around 61,000 clones, 85% to 90% found once. Material for sequencing was blood. The receptors stem from a boy aged 5-17 years with severe ulcerative colitis.

This chain links TRBV5-4 with TRBJ2-7, with 7 positions matching TRBD1. The CDR3 loop spans 15 amino acids. V was pared by 3 bases and J by 3 bases, with 9 bases of the junction left unmatched. Germline-derived CDR1 and CDR2 are SGHNT and YYREEE (reference sequence). The CDR3 coding sequence is TGTGCCAGCAGCTCGAACCTGGACAGGCTCTACGAGCAGTACTTC. Encoded protein: CASSSNLDRLYEQYF.

This clone was observed a few times. The chain joins TRBV10-3 to TRBJ2-7; D is possibly TRBD2 (6 bases). CDR3 size: 11 residues. Germline CDR1 is ENHRY and CDR2 is SYGVKD. The V end was cut by 10 bases, the J end by 7 bases, with 14 bases between. In nucleotides, the CDR3 is TGTGCCACGGAGGGCCCCGAAGAGCAGTACTTC. Its protein product is CATEGPEEQYF.

The chain couples TRBV4-2 to TRBJ2-2; D gene ambiguous. The CDR3 covers 16 residues. CDR1 is LGHNA and CDR2 is YNFKEQ in the germline V gene. The V end was cut by 1 base, the J end by 5 bases, with 14 bases between. The CDR3, as DNA: TGTGCCAGCAGCCAAGGAAGTAGCCTTATAACCGGGGAGCTGTTTTTT. This gives the protein CASSQGSSLITGELFF.

The rearrangement uses TRBV30 and TRBJ1-2; D gene uncertain. From germline, CDR1 is GTSNPN and CDR2 SVGIG (reference sequence). Between the trimmed V and J ends, which lost 2 bases and 3 bases, there was a span of 19 bases. The CDR3 sequence is 16 residues long. The CDR3 DNA follows: TGTGCCTGGAGTAAAAGGGCATTTTGGTTTGACTATGGCTACACCTTC. This gives the protein CAWSKRAFWFDYGYTF. The variable domain in full, completed from reference TRBV30 and TRBJ1-2, reads SQTIHQWPATLVQPVGSPLSLECTVEGTSNPNLYWYRQAAGRGLQLLFYSVGIGQISSEVPQNLSASRPQDRQFILSSKKLLLSDSGFYLCAWSKRAFWFDYGYTFGSGTRLTVV.

V and J are TRBV10-3 and TRBJ2-1; 11 nucleotides line up with TRBD2. V gave up 5 bases and J gave up 3 bases; unmatched junction bases: 6. This CDR3 is 16 amino acids long. The germline V gene encodes CDR1 ENHRY and CDR2 SYGVKD. CDR3 protein: CAISSIAGGGYNEQFF. The CDR3 region has the DNA TGTGCCATCAGTTCGATAGCGGGAGGGGGCTACAATGAGCAGTTCTTC.

The chain combines TRBV29-1 with TRBJ2-1; D ambiguous. The CDR3 loop spans 14 amino acids. V gave up 5 bases and J gave up 9 bases, with 20 bases separating them. The germline V gene has CDR1 SQVTM and CDR2 ANQGSEA. This CDR3 is CSVRPTLDLGEQFF. CDR3 DNA sequence: TGCAGCGTTCGACCCACCCTAGACTTGGGTGAGCAGTTCTTC.

J is TRBJ2-7 and V is TRBV7-9; D is possibly TRBD2 (7 bases). Looked up from germline, CDR1 is SEHNR and CDR2 is FQNEAQ (reference sequence). The ends were cut back, 5 bases at V and 0 bases at J, with 20 bases in the middle. The CDR3 extends over 17 amino acids. The CDR3 DNA reads as TGTGCCAGCAGCGGGGGGGCCGGCTTACCGAGCTCCTACGAGCAGTACTTC. Translated, it gives CASSGGAGLPSSYEQYF.

CDR3 DNA sequence: TGTGCCAGCAGCTGGGACAGGGGGGCTACTGAGCAGTACTTC. This translates into CASSWDRGATEQYF. The chain couples TRBV7-9 to TRBJ2-7, with 11 bases matching TRBD1. This CDR3 has 14 residues. The germline V gene has CDR1 SEHNR and CDR2 FQNEAQ (reference sequence). V gave up 4 bases and J gave up 7 bases; unmatched junction bases: 6.

The chain links TRBV5-1 to TRBJ2-3; 9 positions match TRBD1. J lost 0 bases, V lost 5 bases, and 4 bases had no gene match. CDR3 length: 15 residues. Germline V CDR1 and CDR2: SGHRS, YFSETQ. The CDR3 protein is CASSPGQGSTDTQYF. The CDR3 bases are TGCGCCAGCAGTCCCGGACAGGGGAGCACAGATACGCAGTATTTT.

The V call is TRBV10-1, the J call TRBJ2-1; D perhaps matches TRBD1 (5 bases). The germline V and J ends were trimmed by 0 bases and 3 bases, with 12 bases remaining between them. This CDR3 comprises 16 residues. CDR1 is WNHNN and CDR2 is SYGVQD in the germline V gene (reference sequence). The DNA for the CDR3 is TGCGCCAGCAGTGAGTCTCAGGGAAAAAACTACAATGAGCAGTTCTTC. This codes for CASSESQGKNYNEQFF.

V and J are TRBV6-5 and TRBJ2-7; perhaps TRBD1 as D (7 bases). This CDR3 has 15 residues. Trimming left V 5 bases short and J 3 bases short, with 17 bases between. CDR1 and CDR2 from the germline V gene are MNHEY and SVGAGI. CDR3 region: CASSPRQGGGYEQYF. The DNA for the CDR3 is TGTGCCAGCAGTCCCAGACAGGGAGGCGGCTACGAGCAGTACTTC.

This chain links TRBV5-6 with TRBJ2-1; a weak D match, TRBD2 (6 bases). V dropped 0 bases and J dropped 10 bases, with 14 bases sitting between them. Per the germline V gene, CDR1 is SGHDT and CDR2 is YYEEEE. The CDR3 contains 14 residues. The CDR3 DNA is TGTGCCAGCAGCTTGGGGACGGGAGTACAGGAGCAGTTCTTC. As protein: CASSLGTGVQEQFF.

Regarding this clone: At one end, the junction sequence differs from germline, possibly due to a read error. The V and J genes are TRBV18 and TRBJ2-2; D ambiguous. CDR1 and CDR2 (germline): KGHSH, LQKENI. The CDR3 spans 15 residues. The CDR3, as DNA: TGTGCCACCTCAGACGGAACCGCGAACACCGGGGAGCTGTTTTTT. Protein sequence: CATSDGTANTGELFF.

V gene TRBV30 combines with J gene TRBJ2-7; 8 bases are shared with TRBD1. The junction had 3 bases not matched to a gene; V was cut back by 5 bases and J by 3 bases. Germline V gene data show CDR1 as GTSNPN and CDR2 as SVGIG (reference sequence). The CDR3 totals 12 residues. The CDR3 sequence is CAWGRGHYEQYF. CDR3 coding DNA: TGTGCCTGGGGCAGGGGGCACTACGAGCAGTACTTC.

The chain is built from TRBV2 and TRBJ2-7, with 7 nucleotides matching TRBD1. V was pared by 10 bases and J by 4 bases, with 10 bases of the junction left unmatched. Germline CDR1 SNHLY, CDR2 FYNNEI. CDR3 length: 13 amino acids. The CDR3 DNA follows: TGTGCCACCCAAAGGGACAGACCTTACGAGCAGTACTTC. Translation gives CATQRDRPYEQYF.

V gene TRBV19 combines with J gene TRBJ1-5; 7 bases match TRBD1. CDR1 and CDR2 (germline): LNHDA, SQIVND (reference sequence). V gave up 5 bases and J gave up 4 bases; unmatched junction bases: 8. The CDR3 extends over 15 amino acids. CDR3 region: CASSLSDRENQPQHF. For the CDR3, the DNA is TGTGCCAGTAGTCTTAGTGACAGGGAGAATCAGCCCCAGCATTTT.